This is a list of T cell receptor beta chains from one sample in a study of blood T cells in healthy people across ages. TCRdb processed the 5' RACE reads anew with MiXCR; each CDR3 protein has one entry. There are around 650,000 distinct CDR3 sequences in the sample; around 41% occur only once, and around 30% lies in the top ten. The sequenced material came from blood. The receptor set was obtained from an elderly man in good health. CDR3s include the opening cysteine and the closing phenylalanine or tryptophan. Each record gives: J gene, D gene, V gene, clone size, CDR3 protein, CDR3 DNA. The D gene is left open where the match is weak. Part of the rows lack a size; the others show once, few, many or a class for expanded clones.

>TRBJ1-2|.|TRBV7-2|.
CASSLEFGSYGYTF
TGTGCCAGCAGCTTAGAGTTTGGCTCCTATGGCTACACCTTC
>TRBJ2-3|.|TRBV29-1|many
CSVGQTSTDTQYF
TGCAGCGTTGGGCAGACTAGCACAGATACGCAGTATTTT
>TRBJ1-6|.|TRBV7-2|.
CASSGSRGGNSPLHF
TGTGCCAGCAGCGGGAGCCGGGGGGGTAATTCACCCCTCCACTTT
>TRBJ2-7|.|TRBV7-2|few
CASSLDFRGFEQYF
TGTGCCAGCAGCTTAGACTTTAGGGGGTTCGAGCAGTACTTC
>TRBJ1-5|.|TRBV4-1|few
CASSPNALGQPQHF
TGCGCCAGCAGCCCAAACGCCCTGGGTCAGCCCCAGCATTTT
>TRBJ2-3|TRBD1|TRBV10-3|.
CAISPGQGSTDTQYF
TGTGCCATCTCACCGGGACAGGGAAGCACAGATACGCAGTATTTT
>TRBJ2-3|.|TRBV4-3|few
CASSQEAGEDTQYF
TGCGCCAGCAGCCAAGAGGCCGGGGAAGATACGCAGTATTTT
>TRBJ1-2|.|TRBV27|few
CASSLSRGPWNGYTF
TGTGCCAGCAGTTTATCTCGTGGACCTTGGAATGGCTACACCTTC
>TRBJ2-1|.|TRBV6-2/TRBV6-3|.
CASSSVLPAEQFF
TGTGCCAGCAGTTCGGTCTTACCGGCTGAGCAGTTCTTC
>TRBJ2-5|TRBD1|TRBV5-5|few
CASSYSGTGALQETQYF
TGTGCCAGCAGCTACTCCGGGACAGGGGCACTCCAAGAGACCCAGTACTTC
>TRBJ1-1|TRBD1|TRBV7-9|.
CASSLDRDKAFF
TGTGCCAGCAGCCTTGACAGGGACAAAGCTTTCTTT
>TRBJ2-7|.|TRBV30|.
CAWSGGNSYEQYF
TGTGCCTGGAGCGGGGGTAACTCCTACGAGCAGTACTTC
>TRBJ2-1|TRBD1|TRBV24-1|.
CATSGNRGRLYNEQFF
TGTGCCACCAGTGGTAACAGGGGGCGCCTCTACAATGAGCAGTTCTTC
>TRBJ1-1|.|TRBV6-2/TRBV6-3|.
CASSPPTGRNTEAFF
TGTGCCAGCAGTCCCCCTACGGGCAGAAACACTGAAGCTTTCTTT
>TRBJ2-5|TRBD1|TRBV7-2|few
CASSPAGGRGQETQYF
TGTGCCAGCAGCCCCGCCGGCGGCAGGGGGCAAGAGACCCAGTACTTC
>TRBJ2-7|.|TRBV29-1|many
CSVDVAGAQGEQYF
TGCAGCGTTGATGTGGCAGGGGCCCAAGGCGAGCAGTACTTC
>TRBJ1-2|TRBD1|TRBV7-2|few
CASSLGGGQQTNYGYTF
TGTGCCAGCAGCTTAGGGGGGGGACAGCAGACTAACTATGGCTACACCTTC
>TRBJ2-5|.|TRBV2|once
CASSGGSGETQYF
TGTGCCAGCAGTGGAGGCAGTGGAGAGACCCAGTACTTC
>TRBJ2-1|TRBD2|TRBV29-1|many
CSSRSTSGSSWEQFF
TGCAGTTCACGGTCCACTAGCGGGAGCAGTTGGGAGCAGTTCTTC
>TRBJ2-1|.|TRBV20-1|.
CSARDPARGLAWDEQFF
TGCAGTGCTAGAGACCCGGCCCGGGGACTCGCGTGGGATGAGCAGTTCTTC
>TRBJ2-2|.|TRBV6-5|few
CASSIQMNTGELFF
TGTGCCAGCAGTATACAGATGAACACCGGGGAGCTGTTTTTT
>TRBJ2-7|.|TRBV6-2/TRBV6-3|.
CASSYSELTREQYF
TGTGCCAGCAGTTACTCGGAGCTAACCAGAGAGCAGTACTTC
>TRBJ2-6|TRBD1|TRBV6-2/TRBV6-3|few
CASKTGQGSSGANVLTF
TGTGCCAGCAAAACGGGACAGGGATCATCTGGGGCCAACGTCCTGACTTTC
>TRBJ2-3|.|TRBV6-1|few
CASSSPGEGGTDTQYF
TGTGCCAGCAGTTCCCCCGGCGAGGGCGGCACAGATACGCAGTATTTT
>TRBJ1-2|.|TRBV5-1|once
CTSREGNFNYGYTF
TGCACCAGCCGTGAAGGAAACTTTAACTATGGCTACACCTTC
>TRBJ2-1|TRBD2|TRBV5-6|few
CASSSAGGLPNEQFF
TGTGCCAGCAGCTCAGCGGGAGGGCTCCCCAATGAGCAGTTCTTC
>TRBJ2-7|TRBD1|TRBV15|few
CATSRGSGGSDEQYF
TGTGCCACCAGCAGAGGGTCAGGGGGCAGCGACGAGCAGTACTTC
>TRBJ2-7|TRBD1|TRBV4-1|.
CASSQEDRVRDEQYF
TGCGCCAGCAGCCAAGAGGACAGGGTTCGCGACGAGCAGTACTTC
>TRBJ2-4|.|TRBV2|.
CASSSKNIQYF
TGTGCCAGCAGTTCCAAAAACATTCAGTACTTC
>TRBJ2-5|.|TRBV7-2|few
CASSSLLETQYF
TGTGCCAGCAGCTCCCTCCTAGAGACCCAGTACTTC
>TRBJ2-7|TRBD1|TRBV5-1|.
CASSSTGVQLSEQYF
TGCGCCAGCAGCTCTACAGGGGTTCAATTGAGCGAGCAGTACTTC